This T cell receptor beta chain derives from a study of T cell responses to AZD1222 COVID-19 vaccine. As concerns this clone: The antigen remains undetermined.

Overall study findings and caveats: Donors were mostly white British, more females; clonal diversity possibly underestimated. The breadth and depth of Spike-specific TCRs increased once two AZD1222 doses had been given. Among vaccine-associated CD4 TCRs, coverage spanned spike, with dominance at 160-218 and 743-854.

The germline V gene encodes CDR1 SGHRS and CDR2 YFSETQ. There are 14 residues in the CDR3. Trimming removed 4 bases at V and 4 bases at J, with 14 bases between. Generated by immunoSEQ multiplex PCR, the TCRdb table keeps only in-frame clones and is missing some. The data contain some 99,000 clones, about 88% of them seen just once; the ten biggest clones take up approximately 15%. The gene calls are TRBV5-1 and TRBJ1-1; D remains unclear. Sequences were derived from peripheral blood, sampled 28 days after the second AZD1222 dose. This sequence originates from an adult who received the AZD1222 COVID-19 vaccine. For the CDR3, the DNA is TGCGCCAGCAGCCGAACGAGGATGGGCACTGAAGCTTTCTTT. Translation: CASSRTRMGTEAFF.